This T cell receptor (beta chain) derives from a study of beta chain features in type 1 diabetes. Overall study results and limits: Within the patient group, naive, central memory and Treg TCRB repertoires appeared more similar to each other than within healthy donors.

V was cut by 0 bases and J by 4 bases, with 13 bases left in between. CDR1 and CDR2 (germline): SGHRS, YFSETQ. The CDR3 is 15 amino acids. This clone was counted a few times. Its antigen is unknown. Expressed TCRB transcripts were sequenced because the entire RNA isolate underwent reverse transcription. Assay used: immunoSEQ multiplex PCR; TCRdb lists only in-frame clones, some missing. The sample has about 150,000 clones, over 7.5% seen once; the top ten hold over 2%. The receptor comes from a woman aged 18-29 years in good health. The J gene is TRBJ1-1, the V gene TRBV5-1, with D uncertain. Sample: central memory CD4+ T cells from blood. The DNA for the CDR3 is TGCGCCAGCAGCTTGGATTCACCCGGGTCCACTGAAGCTTTCTTT. This encodes CASSLDSPGSTEAFF.